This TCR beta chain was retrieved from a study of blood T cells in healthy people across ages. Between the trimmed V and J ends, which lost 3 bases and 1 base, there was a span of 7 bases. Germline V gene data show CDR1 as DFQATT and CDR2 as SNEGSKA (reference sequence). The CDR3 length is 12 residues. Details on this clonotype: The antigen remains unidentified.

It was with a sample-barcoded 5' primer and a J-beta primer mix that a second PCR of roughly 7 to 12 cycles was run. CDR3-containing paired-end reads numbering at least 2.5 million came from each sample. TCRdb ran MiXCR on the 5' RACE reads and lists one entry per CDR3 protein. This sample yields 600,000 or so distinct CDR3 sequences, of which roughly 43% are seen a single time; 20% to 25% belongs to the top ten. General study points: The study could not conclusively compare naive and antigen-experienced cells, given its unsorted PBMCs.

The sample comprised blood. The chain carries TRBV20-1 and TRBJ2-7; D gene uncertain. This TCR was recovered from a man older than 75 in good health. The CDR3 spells CSASWGSYEQYF. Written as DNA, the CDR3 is TGCAGTGCTAGTTGGGGTTCCTACGAGCAGTACTTC.